This T cell receptor (beta chain) was captured in a study of cytomegalovirus exposure and HLA in healthy donors. Across the study: Earlier, some 180 million T cells were analyzed, and about 120 million unique TCR beta sequences were found among them.

Concerning this clone: Its cognate antigen is unknown.

V dropped 5 bases and J dropped 0; count of bases not matched to a gene: 5. In germline, CDR1 is SGHVS, CDR2 FQNEAQ. The CDR3 extends over 15 amino acids. The primer mix had 60 Vbeta and 13 Jbeta primers. Sequenced by immunoSEQ multiplex PCR; TCRdb stores in-frame clones only, minus some. The repertoire holds 200,000 to 250,000 clones, with around 88% as singletons. Study conclusions and caveats: What a later analysis showed was that several of the most significant clusters appeared linked to common viral pathogens. Later work found most CMV-associated TCR beta chains apparently HLA-restricted.

This chain joins TRBV7-8 and TRBJ2-7, with 9 bases aligning to TRBD2. Sequencing was done on a sample of PBMCs. The receptor comes from a woman between 18 and 30 years old in good health and CMV-seronegative. The CDR3 DNA follows: TGTGCCAGCAGCAATAGCGGGAGTCTCTCCTACGAGCAGTACTTC. Its protein is CASSNSGSLSYEQYF. Full variable domain (missing parts from reference TRBV7-8 and TRBJ2-7): GAGVSQSPRYKVAKRGQDVALRCDPISGHVSLFWYQQALGQGPEFLTYFQNEAQLDKSGLPSDRFFAERPEGSVSTLKIQRTQQEDSAVYLCASSNSGSLSYEQYFGPGTRLTVT.